These T cell receptor beta chains were read from a single sample in a study of early T cells in non-severe SARS-CoV-2 infection. TCRdb recomputed calls from the 5' RACE reads with MiXCR, one row per CDR3 protein. The sample carries approximately 84,000 distinct CDR3 sequences, around 14% recorded once. The sample taken for sequencing was whole blood. Receptor source: an adult who was a healthcare worker with PCR-confirmed SARS-CoV-2 infection or an uninfected control (not recorded which). Both conserved end residues are part of each CDR3.

v_call	j_call	cdr3_aa
TRBV9	TRBJ2-7	CASSPPNGREQYF
TRBV28	TRBJ1-1	CASSTPKKRITEAFF
TRBV3-1	TRBJ2-1	CASSLPGEPYNEQFF
TRBV27	TRBJ2-7	CASSPGTPLSSYEQYF
TRBV7-9	TRBJ2-7	CASSLYQGYSYEQYF
TRBV27	TRBJ2-5	CASSLRAKETQYF
TRBV28	TRBJ1-2	CASSPYFRHGRSYGYTF
TRBV20-1	TRBJ2-5	CSASPQQETQYF
TRBV7-8	TRBJ2-1	CASSQKAGTAYNEQFF
TRBV7-2	TRBJ2-3	CASSHPPTSGTSGAQYF
TRBV28	TRBJ2-5	CASSIIAGVKETQYF
TRBV11-2	TRBJ1-2	CASSWGRDQGYTF
TRBV27	TRBJ2-1	CASSPRKNEQFF
TRBV7-9	TRBJ1-1	CASSLRDDTEAFF
TRBV10-3	TRBJ1-1	CAISERARDTEAFF
TRBV20-1	TRBJ2-1	CSAGAQGSSGRAHEQFF
TRBV20-1	TRBJ2-7	CSAIREPDSYEQYF
TRBV18	TRBJ2-7	CASSPRNRSYEQYF
TRBV28	TRBJ2-7	CASTAPSQSEQYF
TRBV4-3	TRBJ2-7	CASSQDSGGPYEQYF
TRBV4-3	TRBJ2-3	CASSQGQFTTDTQYF
TRBV20-1	TRBJ1-2	CSARGPSTF
TRBV4-1	TRBJ1-6	CASSQGEGLNSPLHF
TRBV29-1	TRBJ1-2	CSVPLVKGAENYGYTF
TRBV20-1	TRBJ2-3	CSALGAASTDTQYF
TRBV7-2	TRBJ2-1	CASSLWMREGLF
TRBV7-2	TRBJ2-7	CASSLVVARTYEQYF
TRBV12-3/TRBV12-4	TRBJ2-3	CASSLFADTQYF
TRBV12-3/TRBV12-4	TRBJ1-1	CASRPKQGWAEAFF
TRBV27	TRBJ2-6	CASGPGLSNVLTF
TRBV6-1	TRBJ1-1	CASSERPKGFF
TRBV5-1	TRBJ1-5	CASSLGAGAQPQHF
TRBV5-1	TRBJ2-1	CASSLIREGPGEQFF
TRBV11-2	TRBJ2-1	CASSLELANRMVF
TRBV28	TRBJ2-3	CASSGRGEAIDTQYF
TRBV20-1	TRBJ1-1	CSARGGRLEAFF
TRBV19	TRBJ2-7	CASSRDPVASSYEQYF
TRBV9	TRBJ2-3	CASSVDVGLSLTDTQYF
TRBV6-5	TRBJ1-6	CASSYGGGFNSPLHF
TRBV14	TRBJ1-2	CASSQRYGEGGYTF
TRBV7-2	TRBJ2-7	CASSFGGSANEQYF